This T cell receptor (beta chain) was sequenced for a study of T cell responses to AZD1222 COVID-19 vaccine. Here immunoSEQ multiplex PCR was the method, and the copy in TCRdb shows in-frame clones only, minus some. The sample comprises roughly 70,000 clones, approximately 90% of which are singletons, and less than 7% rests with the top ten. This CDR3 is built from 16 residues. CDR1 and CDR2 (germline): SGHAT, FQNNGV. Trimming stripped 5 bases from V and 3 bases from J, with 16 bases between. The chain is built from TRBV11-2 and TRBJ2-2, with D perhaps matching TRBD1 (5 bases). The clonotype originates from an adult who received the MenACWY meningococcal vaccine as a control. The specimen was peripheral blood, collected 28 days after the second dose of the MenACWY control vaccine. CDR3 region: CASSAASGHYTGELFF. The CDR3 DNA is TGTGCCAGCAGCGCCGCCTCCGGACACTACACCGGGGAGCTGTTTTTT.